A selection of T cell receptor beta chains follows, all from one sample in a study of T-cell memory formation after mild COVID-19. TCRdb redid the calling of the 5' RACE reads with MiXCR, one entry per CDR3 protein. Counted here are 30,000 to 35,000 distinct CDR3 sequences, 7.7% occurring once; the ten biggest clones make up 25% to 30%. What was sequenced was PBMCs or a T cell subset sorted from them (not recorded which). Source of these receptors: a man between 18 and 29 years old who had mild COVID-19 (a few samples of this study predate the infection). Cell type and time point are not known. Both conserved end residues are part of each CDR3. D genes are given only for firm matches. Rows may omit the clone size; those that give it use once, few, many or a size class.

j_call d_call clone_size v_call cdr3_aa cdr3_nt
TRBJ1-1 . few TRBV30 CAWSLTDEAFF TGTGCCTGGAGTTTGACTGACGAAGCTTTCTTT
TRBJ2-7 . once TRBV12-3/TRBV12-4 CASSTYFTGYSYEQYF TGTGCCAGCTCCACTTACTTTACAGGGTATTCCTACGAGCAGTACTTC
TRBJ1-5 . many TRBV6-1 CASTPGGAQPQHF TGTGCCAGCACCCCGGGGGGGGCCCAGCCCCAGCATTTT
TRBJ2-1 . . TRBV2 CASSGRSRLNHNEQFF TGTGCCAGCAGTGGTCGCAGCCGTCTAAATCACAATGAGCAGTTCTTC
TRBJ1-2 . many TRBV5-4 CASSLMVGSVRGYTF TGTGCCAGCAGCTTGATGGTGGGGAGTGTTCGTGGCTACACCTTC
TRBJ2-5 . many TRBV20-1 CSARSPSSRSGTQYF TGCAGTGCTAGATCTCCTAGCTCTCGATCTGGGACCCAGTACTTC
TRBJ2-3 TRBD2 many TRBV7-2 CASSLSGGVDTQYF TGTGCCAGCAGCTTGAGCGGGGGGGTAGATACGCAGTATTTT
TRBJ2-1 . . TRBV4-3 CASSQEWLGSYNEQFF TGCGCCAGCAGCCAAGAATGGCTAGGCTCCTACAATGAGCAGTTCTTC
TRBJ1-1 TRBD1 many TRBV12-3/TRBV12-4 CASSFLEGATEAFF TGTGCCAGCAGTTTTCTGGAGGGGGCTACTGAAGCTTTCTTT
TRBJ2-2 TRBD1 many TRBV11-1 CASSPRTGRTGELFF TGTGCCAGCAGCCCTCGGACAGGGAGGACCGGGGAGCTGTTTTTT
TRBJ1-5 . . TRBV18 CASSTGGTNNNQPQHF TGTGCCAGCTCAACCGGGGGGACAAATAACAATCAGCCCCAGCATTTT
TRBJ2-3 TRBD2 many TRBV3-1 CASSYGLAGASTDTQYF TGTGCCAGCAGCTACGGACTAGCGGGGGCAAGCACAGATACGCAGTATTTT
TRBJ1-2 . many TRBV7-2 CASSLGGRFYGYTF TGTGCCAGCAGCTTAGGTGGCAGGTTCTATGGCTACACCTTC
TRBJ1-4 . . TRBV4-3 CASSQELIATNEKLFF TGCGCCAGCAGCCAAGAGCTCATTGCAACTAATGAAAAACTGTTTTTT
TRBJ2-1 . many TRBV24-1 CATAPGGGANYNEQFF TGTGCCACCGCTCCCGGTGGGGGGGCGAACTACAATGAGCAGTTCTTC
TRBJ2-3 . . TRBV10-3 CAVRDTGTDTQYF TGTGCCGTTAGGGACACAGGCACAGATACGCAGTATTTT
TRBJ2-3 . many TRBV3-1 CASSQGVNTQYF TGTGCCAGCAGCCAAGGAGTGAATACGCAGTATTTT
TRBJ1-4 . few TRBV9 CASSTRQERGSNEKLFF TGTGCCAGCAGCACCCGACAGGAAAGGGGAAGTAATGAAAAACTGTTTTTT
TRBJ2-1 . . TRBV7-9 CASSLEAAGSSYNEQFF TGTGCCAGCAGCTTAGAGGCAGCCGGTAGCTCCTACAATGAGCAGTTCTTC
TRBJ2-1 TRBD2 . TRBV3-1 CASRPVGGGNEQFF TGTGCCAGCAGGCCTGTCGGGGGGGGCAATGAGCAGTTCTTC
TRBJ2-7 TRBD2 many TRBV4-2 CASSQETSGFNEQYF TGTGCCAGCAGCCAAGAAACTAGCGGGTTCAACGAGCAGTACTTC
TRBJ1-4 TRBD1 many TRBV5-1 CASSSRGRDEKLFF TGCGCCAGCAGCAGCAGGGGGAGGGATGAAAAACTGTTTTTT
TRBJ2-5 . many TRBV2 CASSVSESQYF TGTGCCAGCAGTGTGTCAGAGTCCCAGTACTTC
TRBJ2-1 . many TRBV6-2/TRBV6-3 CASRTPETGLYNEQFF TGTGCCAGCAGGACCCCTGAGACAGGACTCTACAATGAGCAGTTCTTC
TRBJ2-1 . many TRBV27 CASSLLLPGVEQFF TGTGCCAGCAGTTTATTACTCCCGGGGGTCGAGCAGTTCTTC
TRBJ2-2 TRBD1 many TRBV5-8 CASSSGDRGAGELFF TGTGCCAGCAGTTCTGGGGACAGGGGCGCCGGGGAGCTGTTTTTT
TRBJ2-2 TRBD2 many TRBV11-2 CASTPFGLADTGELFF TGTGCCAGCACCCCCTTCGGACTAGCCGACACCGGGGAGCTGTTTTTT
TRBJ2-1 . few TRBV21-1 CASSKEGGGPPYNEQFF TGTGCCAGCAGCAAAGAAGGAGGGGGCCCCCCCTACAATGAGCAGTTCTTC
TRBJ2-1 TRBD1 . TRBV18 CASSPPMGQLNEQFF TGTGCCAGCTCACCACCGATGGGACAGCTAAATGAGCAGTTCTTC
TRBJ2-1 . . TRBV7-6 CASSLEGGVSPNIF TGTGCCAGCAGCTTAGAGGGGGGGGTTAGCCCGAATATCTTC
TRBJ1-2 . . TRBV3-1 CASSQVGGHNGYTF TGTGCCAGCAGCCAAGTTGGGGGGCATAATGGCTACACCTTC
TRBJ2-3 . many TRBV12-3/TRBV12-4 CASSSSAGEADTQYF .
TRBJ1-2 . many TRBV4-3 CASSQDFGGYGYTF TGCGCCAGCAGCCAGGACTTTGGGGGGTATGGCTACACCTTC
TRBJ2-3 TRBD2 many TRBV9 CASSVAGSGGAADTQYF TGTGCCAGCAGCGTAGCGGGTAGCGGGGGGGCCGCAGATACGCAGTATTTT
TRBJ2-1 . many TRBV19 CASSIASYSEQFF TGTGCCAGTAGTATCGCTAGCTACAGTGAGCAGTTCTTC
TRBJ2-1 TRBD2 many TRBV18 CASSRRTSGGSSYNEQFF TGTGCCAGCTCACGCCGGACTAGCGGGGGAAGCTCCTACAATGAGCAGTTCTTC
TRBJ1-6 . many TRBV12-3/TRBV12-4 CASRVTSYNSPLHF TGTGCCAGCAGGGTGACCTCCTATAATTCACCCCTCCACTTT
TRBJ2-7 TRBD1 few TRBV6-1 CASSEPTGVYEQYF TGTGCCAGCAGTGAACCGACAGGGGTTTACGAGCAGTACTTC
TRBJ2-7 TRBD1 many TRBV12-3/TRBV12-4 CASSLLTGVSYEQYF TGTGCCAGCAGTTTATTGACAGGGGTCTCCTACGAGCAGTACTTC
TRBJ2-2 . . TRBV18 CASSPQGVVQTGELFF TGTGCCAGCTCACCACAGGGGGTTGTCCAAACCGGGGAGCTGTTTTTT
TRBJ1-1 . many TRBV12-3/TRBV12-4 CASSLFLGEAFF TGTGCCAGCAGTTTATTTCTCGGTGAAGCTTTCTTT
TRBJ2-7 TRBD1 many TRBV4-2 CASSQVSGQGGTYEQYF TGTGCCAGCAGCCAAGTGTCGGGACAGGGAGGAACCTACGAGCAGTACTTC